The 11 T cell receptor beta chains reported below all come from one sample, sequenced in a study of blood T cell repertoires in COVID-19 (dated by TCRdb to the early 2020s). Library preparation was by the immunoSEQ multiplex PCR assay. Imported from immuneACCESS, the table was reduced by TCRdb to in-frame sequences with V and J called. These copies leave out some clones; in studies compared against another copy, an unresolved V gene accounts for under half, and the cause of the remainder is not known. The sample data list 79,000 or so clones, and around 87% of these were observed just once. The ten largest clones represent around 1% of the sample. Input material: peripheral blood. These receptors all stem from a human donor in a cohort sampled during active COVID-19.

The chain combines TRBV5-1 with TRBJ2-2; D is undetermined. Germline loops: CDR1 SGHRS, CDR2 YFSETQ. V was cut by 0 bases and J by 6 bases, with 6 bases left in between. The CDR3 loop spans 13 amino acids. In DNA form, the CDR3 reads TGCGCCAGCAGCTTGGGAGAGGCCGGGGAGCTGTTTTTT. Translating gives CASSLGEAGELFF.

The chain carries TRBV2 and TRBJ2-7, with 8 bases that match TRBD1. The trim removed 0 bases at V and 0 bases at J, leaving 4 bases unmatched. The V gene's germline CDR1 is SNHLY and CDR2 FYNNEI. The CDR3 runs 16 residues. The CDR3 DNA reads as TGTGCCAGCAGTGAAGCCCACAGGGGGGTCTCCTACGAGCAGTACTTC. The encoded protein is CASSEAHRGVSYEQYF.

The rearrangement links TRBV4-1 to TRBJ1-3; TRBD1 is a possible D gene (6 bases). Germline-derived CDR1 and CDR2 are MGHRA and YSYEKL. The CDR3 has 15 residues. Trimming removed 0 bases at V and 4 bases at J, with 10 bases between. In DNA, the CDR3 is TGCGCCAGCAGCCAAGATCAGGGACACGGAAACACCATATATTTT. Translated: CASSQDQGHGNTIYF.

The V and J genes are TRBV7-9 and TRBJ2-3; TRBD1 agrees at 7 bases. Losses at the gene ends were 7 bases for V and 6 bases for J; bases not matched to a gene: 7. Germline V CDR1 and CDR2: SEHNR, FQNEAQ (reference sequence). The CDR3 consists of 13 residues. This chain's CDR3 is CASTQLQGDTQYF. In DNA form, the CDR3 reads TGTGCCAGCACCCAACTACAGGGGGATACGCAGTATTTT.

The chain employs TRBV18 and TRBJ1-1; 8 nucleotides agree with TRBD1. J lost 5 bases, V lost 4 bases, and 12 bases had no gene match. The CDR3 extends over 16 amino acids. CDR1 KGHSH and CDR2 LQKENI come from the germline V gene. The CDR3 loop is CASSRTGQAAGTEAFF. The CDR3 region has the DNA TGTGCCAGCTCACGGACGGGACAGGCCGCGGGGACTGAAGCTTTCTTT. Full variable domain (remainder filled in from reference TRBV18 and TRBJ1-1): NAGVMQNPRHLVRRRGQEARLRCSPMKGHSHVYWYRQLPEEGLKFMVYLQKENIIDESGMPKERFSAEFPKEGPSILRIQQVVRGDSAAYFCASSRTGQAAGTEAFFGQGTRLTVV.

The V call is TRBV12-5, the J call TRBJ2-1, with 7 bases matching TRBD2. With 0 bases clipped from V and 7 bases from J, the junction kept 0 bases outside the gene matches. Germline lookup yields CDR1 LGHNT and CDR2 FRNRAP. This CDR3 has 13 residues. The CDR3 protein is CASGLVGGNEQFF. The CDR3 coding sequence is TGTGCTAGTGGTTTGGTGGGAGGGAATGAGCAGTTCTTC.

The chain couples TRBV28 to TRBJ2-5; 10 bases are shared with TRBD2. The CDR3 extends over 15 amino acids. V shed 6 bases and J 7 bases; nucleotides not matched to a gene: 11. CDR1 and CDR2 from the germline V gene are MDHEN and SYDVKM. CDR3 loop: CASRQASGSLGTQYF. As DNA, the CDR3 is TGTGCCAGCAGGCAAGCTAGCGGGAGTTTAGGGACCCAGTACTTC.

The gene calls are TRBV11-1 and TRBJ2-7; 9 positions agree with TRBD1. J was trimmed by 6 bases and V by 2 bases; bases with no gene match: 8. CDR1 is SGHAT, CDR2 FQDESV, per germline (reference sequence). The CDR3 is 15 amino acids. The CDR3 protein is CASSLTGQGSSEQYF. For the CDR3, the DNA is TGTGCCAGCAGCTTAACGGGACAGGGTAGTAGCGAGCAGTACTTC.

The chain employs TRBV10-1 and TRBJ2-5, with TRBD1 matching over 7 bases. Trimming cost V 0 bases and J 5 bases; bases outside gene matches: 6. The length of the CDR3 is 15 residues. Germline lookup yields CDR1 WNHNN and CDR2 SYGVQD (reference sequence). The chain's CDR3 is CASSESSGGRETQYF. The CDR3 region has the DNA TGCGCCAGCAGTGAGTCTTCAGGGGGACGGGAGACCCAGTACTTC.

The chain is built from TRBV28 and TRBJ2-5; TRBD1 might be the D (6 bases). Germline CDR1 MDHEN, CDR2 SYDVKM. The CDR3 is 15 amino acids. V shed 2 bases and J shed 1 base, with 11 bases lying between them. The CDR3 sequence: CASSLGAQGQETQYF. In nucleotides, the CDR3 is TGTGCCAGCAGTTTAGGGGCACAGGGCCAAGAGACCCAGTACTTC.

V usage is TRBV6-5 and J usage is TRBJ2-3; 10 bases fit TRBD2. Germline V lookup: CDR1 MNHEY, CDR2 SVGAGI. V lost 2 bases to trimming and J lost 1 base; unmatched junction nucleotides: 3. The CDR3 runs 16 residues. Here the CDR3 DNA reads TGTGCCAGCAGTTACCCCGGGACTAGCGGCACAGATACGCAGTATTTT. Residues: CASSYPGTSGTDTQYF.